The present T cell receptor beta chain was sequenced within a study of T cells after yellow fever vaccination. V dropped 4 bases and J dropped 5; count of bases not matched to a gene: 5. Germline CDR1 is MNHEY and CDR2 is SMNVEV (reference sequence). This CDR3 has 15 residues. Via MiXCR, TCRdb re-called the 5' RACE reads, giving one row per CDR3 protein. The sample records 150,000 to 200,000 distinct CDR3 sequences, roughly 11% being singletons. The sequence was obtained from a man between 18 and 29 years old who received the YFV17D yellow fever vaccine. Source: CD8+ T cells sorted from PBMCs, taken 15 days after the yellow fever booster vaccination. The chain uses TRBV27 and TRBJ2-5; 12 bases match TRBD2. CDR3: CASSSLAGGLETQYF. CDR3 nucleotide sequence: TGTGCCAGCAGTTCCCTAGCGGGGGGGCTGGAGACCCAGTACTTC.